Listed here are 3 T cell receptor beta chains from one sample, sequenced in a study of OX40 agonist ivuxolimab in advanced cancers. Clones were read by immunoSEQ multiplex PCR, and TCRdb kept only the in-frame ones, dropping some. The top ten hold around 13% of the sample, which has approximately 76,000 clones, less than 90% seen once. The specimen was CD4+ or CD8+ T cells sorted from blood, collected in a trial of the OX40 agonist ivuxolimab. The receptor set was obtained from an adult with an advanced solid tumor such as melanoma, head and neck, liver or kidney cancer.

CDR3 bases: TGTGCCAGTACCCAGACTAGCGGGAGCGAACGCGAGCAGTACTTC. It specifies CASTQTSGSEREQYF. V usage is TRBV28 and J usage is TRBJ2-7, with TRBD2 identical over 12 bases. The CDR3 runs 15 residues. From germline, CDR1 is MDHEN and CDR2 SYDVKM. Trimming at V came to 9 bases and at J to 6 bases, leaving 12 bases not matched to a gene.

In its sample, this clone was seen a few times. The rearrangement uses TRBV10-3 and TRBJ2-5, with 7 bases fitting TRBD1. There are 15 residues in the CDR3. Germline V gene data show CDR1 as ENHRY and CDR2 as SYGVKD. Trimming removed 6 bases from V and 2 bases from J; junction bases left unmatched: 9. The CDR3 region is CAISARGWDQETQYF. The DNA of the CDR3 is TGTGCCATCAGCGCCAGGGGGTGGGATCAAGAGACCCAGTACTTC.

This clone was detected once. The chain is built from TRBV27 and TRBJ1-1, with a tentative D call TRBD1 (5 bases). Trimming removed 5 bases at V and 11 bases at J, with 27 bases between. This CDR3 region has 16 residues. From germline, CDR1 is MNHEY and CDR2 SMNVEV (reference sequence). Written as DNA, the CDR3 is TGTGCCAGCAGTCCGAACCAGGGACGCGTAGTCATGAGGGCTTTCTTT. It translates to CASSPNQGRVVMRAFF.